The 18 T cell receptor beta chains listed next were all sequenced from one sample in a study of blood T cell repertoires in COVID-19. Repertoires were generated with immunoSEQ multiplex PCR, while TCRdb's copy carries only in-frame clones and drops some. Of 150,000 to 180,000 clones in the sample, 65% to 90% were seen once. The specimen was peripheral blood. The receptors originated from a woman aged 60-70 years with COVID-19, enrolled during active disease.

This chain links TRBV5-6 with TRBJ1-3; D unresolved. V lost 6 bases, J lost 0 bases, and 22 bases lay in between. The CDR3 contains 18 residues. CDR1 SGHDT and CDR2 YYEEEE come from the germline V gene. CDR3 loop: CASNFFKYSSSSGNTIYF. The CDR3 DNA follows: TGTGCCAGCAATTTTTTCAAGTACAGCTCAAGCTCTGGAAACACCATATATTTT.

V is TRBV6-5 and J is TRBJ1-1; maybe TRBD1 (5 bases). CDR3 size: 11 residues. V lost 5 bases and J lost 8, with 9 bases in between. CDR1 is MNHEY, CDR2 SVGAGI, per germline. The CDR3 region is CASSQGFEAFF. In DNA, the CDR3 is TGTGCCAGCAGTCAGGGTTTCGAAGCTTTCTTT.

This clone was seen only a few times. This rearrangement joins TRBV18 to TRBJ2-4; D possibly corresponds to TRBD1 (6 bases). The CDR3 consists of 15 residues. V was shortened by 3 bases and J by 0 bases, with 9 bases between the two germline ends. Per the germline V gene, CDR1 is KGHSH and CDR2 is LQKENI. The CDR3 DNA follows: TGTGCCAGCTCACCCGACAGGCTAGCCAAAAACATTCAGTACTTC. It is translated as CASSPDRLAKNIQYF.

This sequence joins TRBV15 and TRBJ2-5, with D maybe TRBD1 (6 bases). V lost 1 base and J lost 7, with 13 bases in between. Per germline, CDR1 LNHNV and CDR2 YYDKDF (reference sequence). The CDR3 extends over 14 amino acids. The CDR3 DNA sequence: TGTGCCACCAGCAGAGGCACAGGGTCGGGGACCCAGTACTTC. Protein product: CATSRGTGSGTQYF.

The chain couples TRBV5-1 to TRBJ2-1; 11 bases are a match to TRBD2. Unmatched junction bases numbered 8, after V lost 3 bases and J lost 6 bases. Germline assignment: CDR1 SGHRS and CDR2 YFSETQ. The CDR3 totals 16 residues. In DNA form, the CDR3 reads TGCGCCAGCAGCTCGGTACTAGCGGGAGCGGTCAATGAGCAGTTCTTC. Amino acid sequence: CASSSVLAGAVNEQFF. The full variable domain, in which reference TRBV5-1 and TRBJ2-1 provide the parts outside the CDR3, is KAGVTQTPRYLIKTRGQQVTLSCSPISGHRSVSWYQQTPGQGLQFLFEYFSETQRNKGNFPGRFSGRQFSNSRSEMNVSTLELGDSALYLCASSSVLAGAVNEQFFGPGTRLTVL.

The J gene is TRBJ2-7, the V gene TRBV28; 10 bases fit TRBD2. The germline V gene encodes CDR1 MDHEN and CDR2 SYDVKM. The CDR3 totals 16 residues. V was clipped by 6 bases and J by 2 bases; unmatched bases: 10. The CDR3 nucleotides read TGTGCCAGCAGGGGACTTGGGACTAGCGAGGCCTACGAGCAGTACTTC. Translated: CASRGLGTSEAYEQYF.

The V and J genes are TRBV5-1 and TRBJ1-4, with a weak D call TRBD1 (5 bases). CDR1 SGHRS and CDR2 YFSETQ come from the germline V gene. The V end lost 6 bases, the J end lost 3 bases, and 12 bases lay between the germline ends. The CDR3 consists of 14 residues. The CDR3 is CASTQGSANEKLFF. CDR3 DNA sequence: TGCGCCAGCACCCAGGGATCTGCTAATGAAAAACTGTTTTTT.

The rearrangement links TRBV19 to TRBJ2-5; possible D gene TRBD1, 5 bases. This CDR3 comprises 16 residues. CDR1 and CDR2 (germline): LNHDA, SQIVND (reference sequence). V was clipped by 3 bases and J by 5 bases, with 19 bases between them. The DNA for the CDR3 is TGTGCCAGTAGTATCCTTCATCAGGCAGGGAAGGAGACCCAGTACTTC. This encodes CASSILHQAGKETQYF.

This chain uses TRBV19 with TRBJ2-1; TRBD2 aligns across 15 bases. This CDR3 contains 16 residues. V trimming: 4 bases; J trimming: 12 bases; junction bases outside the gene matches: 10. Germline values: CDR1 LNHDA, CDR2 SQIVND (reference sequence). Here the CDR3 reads CASSKAGLAGGIAQFF. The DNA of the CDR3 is TGTGCCAGTAGTAAAGCGGGACTAGCGGGAGGTATAGCGCAGTTCTTC.

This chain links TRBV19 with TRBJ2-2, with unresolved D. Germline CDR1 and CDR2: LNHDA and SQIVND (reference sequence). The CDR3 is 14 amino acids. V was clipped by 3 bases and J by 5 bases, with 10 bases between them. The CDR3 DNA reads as TGTGCCAGTAGTATCGCCTATAAAACCGGGGAGCTGTTTTTT. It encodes CASSIAYKTGELFF. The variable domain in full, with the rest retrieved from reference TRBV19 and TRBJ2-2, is DGGITQSPKYLFRKEGQNVTLSCEQNLNHDAMYWYRQDPGQGLRLIYYSQIVNDFQKGDIAEGYSVSREKKESFPLTVTSAQKNPTAFYLCASSIAYKTGELFFGEGSRLTVL.

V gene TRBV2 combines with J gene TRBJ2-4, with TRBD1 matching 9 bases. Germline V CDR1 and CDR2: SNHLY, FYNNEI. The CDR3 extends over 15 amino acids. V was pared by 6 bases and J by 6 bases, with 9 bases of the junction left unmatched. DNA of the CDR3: TGTGCCAGCAGCCTGGAACCGGACAGGGGAAACATTCAGTACTTC. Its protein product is CASSLEPDRGNIQYF.

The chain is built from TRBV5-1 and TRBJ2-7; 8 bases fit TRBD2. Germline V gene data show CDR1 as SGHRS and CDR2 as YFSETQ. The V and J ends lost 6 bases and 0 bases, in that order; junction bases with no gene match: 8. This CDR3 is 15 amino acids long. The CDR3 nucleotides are TGCGCCAGCACCACGGGAGGGCGACTCTCCTACGAGCAGTACTTC. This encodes CASTTGGRLSYEQYF.

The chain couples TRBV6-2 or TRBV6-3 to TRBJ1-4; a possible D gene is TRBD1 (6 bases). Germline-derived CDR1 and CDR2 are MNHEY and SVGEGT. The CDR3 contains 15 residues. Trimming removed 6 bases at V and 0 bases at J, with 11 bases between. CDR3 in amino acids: CASSLDSTTNEKLFF. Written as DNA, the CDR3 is TGTGCCAGCAGCCTGGACAGCACAACTAATGAAAAACTGTTTTTT.

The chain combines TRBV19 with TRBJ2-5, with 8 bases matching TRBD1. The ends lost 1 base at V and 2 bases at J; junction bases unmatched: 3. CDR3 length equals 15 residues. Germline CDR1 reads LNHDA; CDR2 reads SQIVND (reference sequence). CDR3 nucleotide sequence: TGTGCCAGTAGTATAGGACAGGGGACACAAGAGACCCAGTACTTC. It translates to CASSIGQGTQETQYF. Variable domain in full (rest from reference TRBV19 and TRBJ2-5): DGGITQSPKYLFRKEGQNVTLSCEQNLNHDAMYWYRQDPGQGLRLIYYSQIVNDFQKGDIAEGYSVSREKKESFPLTVTSAQKNPTAFYLCASSIGQGTQETQYFGPGTRLLVL.

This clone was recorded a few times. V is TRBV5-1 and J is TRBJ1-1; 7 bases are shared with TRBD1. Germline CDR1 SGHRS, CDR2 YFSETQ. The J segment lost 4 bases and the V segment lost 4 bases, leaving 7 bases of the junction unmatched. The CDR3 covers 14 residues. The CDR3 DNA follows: TGCGCCAGCAGCCACGGACAGGCGGGCACTGAAGCTTTCTTT. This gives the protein CASSHGQAGTEAFF.

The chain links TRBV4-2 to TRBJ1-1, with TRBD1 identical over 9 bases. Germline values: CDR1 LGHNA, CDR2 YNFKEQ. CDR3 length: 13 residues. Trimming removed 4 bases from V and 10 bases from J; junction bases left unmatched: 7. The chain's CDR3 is CASSPRGQGLAFF. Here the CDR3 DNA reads TGTGCCAGCAGCCCTCGGGGACAGGGCTTAGCTTTCTTT.

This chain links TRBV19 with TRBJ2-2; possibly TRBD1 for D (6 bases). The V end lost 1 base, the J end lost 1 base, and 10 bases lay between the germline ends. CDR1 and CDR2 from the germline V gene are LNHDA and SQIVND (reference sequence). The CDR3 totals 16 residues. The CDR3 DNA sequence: TGTGCCAGTAGTATAGTGAGCAGGGGGAACACCGGGGAGCTGTTTTTT. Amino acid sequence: CASSIVSRGNTGELFF.

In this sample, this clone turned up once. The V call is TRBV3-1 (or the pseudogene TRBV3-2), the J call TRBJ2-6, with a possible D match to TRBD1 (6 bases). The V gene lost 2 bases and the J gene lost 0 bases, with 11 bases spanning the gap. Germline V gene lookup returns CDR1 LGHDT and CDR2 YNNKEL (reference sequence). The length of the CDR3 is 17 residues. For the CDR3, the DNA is TGTGCCAGCAGCCAACAGGGGATAAGCTCTGGGGCCAACGTCCTGACTTTC. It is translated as CASSQQGISSGANVLTF.